The rows below give T cell receptor beta chains drawn from one sample of a study of CD8 T cells in ankylosing spondylitis. MiXCR, run by TCRdb on the 5' RACE reads, gives a single entry per CDR3 protein. The table shows 200,000 to 250,000 distinct CDR3 sequences, with about a sixth occurring only once. Sequenced: blood, either unsorted or a sorted T cell fraction (not recorded which). Receptors were obtained from a male donor with ankylosing spondylitis. The CDR3 runs from the conserved cysteine through the conserved F or W. The D gene is left open where the match is weak. Clone size appears in some rows only: once, few, many, or a class for an expanded clone.

d_call j_call v_call clone_size cdr3_length cdr3_aa cdr3_nt
NA TRBJ2-2 TRBV5-1 few 15 CASSYGEASTGELFF TGCGCCAGCAGCTACGGGGAAGCGAGCACCGGGGAGCTGTTTTTT
NA TRBJ2-1 TRBV4-1 few 13 CASSQEGGHEQFF TGCGCCAGCAGCCAAGAGGGCGGGCACGAGCAGTTCTTC
TRBD1 TRBJ2-7 TRBV4-1 few 14 CASSQTGLTYEQYF TGCGCCAGCAGCCAGACAGGGCTCACCTACGAGCAGTACTTC
TRBD1 TRBJ1-1 TRBV5-8 NA 17 CASTLGQAYAMNTEAFF TGTGCCAGCACCCTAGGACAGGCCTACGCAATGAACACTGAAGCTTTCTTT
NA TRBJ2-2 TRBV11-2 NA 16 CASSLVGGMNTGELFF TGTGCCAGCAGCTTAGTCGGGGGAATGAACACCGGGGAGCTGTTTTTT
NA TRBJ2-5 TRBV20-1 NA 13 CSASEGLQETQYF TGCAGTGCTAGTGAAGGACTGCAAGAGACCCAGTACTTC
NA TRBJ2-3 TRBV2 NA 15 CASTPFVSGTDTQYF TGTGCCAGCACCCCATTTGTTAGCGGCACAGATACGCAGTATTTT
NA TRBJ2-7 TRBV5-1 few 14 CASSLGGFSYEQYF TGCGCCAGCAGCTTGGGTGGGTTCTCCTACGAGCAGTACTTC
NA TRBJ2-3 TRBV24-1 few 14 CATSEGGNTDTQYF TGTGCCACCAGTGAGGGGGGAAACACAGATACGCAGTATTTT
NA TRBJ1-1 TRBV20-1 NA 13 CSTRPGPNTEAFF TGCAGTACCAGACCGGGACCAAACACTGAAGCTTTCTTT
NA TRBJ2-5 TRBV2 few 16 CASSEGRGTELETQYF TGTGCCAGCAGTGAAGGCCGGGGGACAGAGCTTGAGACCCAGTACTTC
TRBD2 TRBJ2-7 TRBV12-3/TRBV12-4 many 14 CASTPSASGDEQYF TGTGCCAGCACCCCGTCGGCTAGCGGAGACGAGCAGTACTTC
TRBD2 TRBJ2-7 TRBV28 few 19 CASSFETSGRMYRSYEQYF TGTGCCAGCAGTTTCGAGACTAGCGGGAGGATGTATCGCTCCTACGAGCAGTACTTC
NA TRBJ1-2 TRBV6-6 few 13 CASSYSTAYGYTF TGTGCCAGCAGTTACTCGACAGCTTATGGCTACACCTTC
NA TRBJ1-1 TRBV6-1 NA 14 CATGAPVYYTEAFF TGTGCCACAGGAGCTCCTGTATACTACACTGAAGCTTTCTTT
NA TRBJ2-7 TRBV27 few 14 CASSFGGSDYEQYF TGTGCCAGCAGTTTTGGGGGATCTGACTACGAGCAGTACTTC
TRBD2 TRBJ2-7 TRBV4-1 few 18 CASSQGGLAGGYPYEQYF TGCGCCAGCAGCCAAGGGGGACTAGCGGGAGGGTACCCCTACGAGCAGTACTTC
NA TRBJ2-5 TRBV7-8 NA 14 CASRPLDFPETQYF TGTGCCAGCAGGCCACTAGATTTTCCAGAGACCCAGTACTTC
TRBD2 TRBJ2-7 TRBV29-1 NA 15 CSVEGGLADSYEQYF TGCAGCGTTGAGGGGGGACTAGCGGACTCCTACGAGCAGTACTTC
NA TRBJ2-7 TRBV12-3/TRBV12-4 few 14 CASSLAGEEYEQYF TGTGCCAGCAGTTTGGCCGGGGAGGAGTACGAGCAGTACTTC
NA TRBJ2-1 TRBV12-3/TRBV12-4 NA 16 CASRPTEGGSYNEQFF TGTGCCAGCAGACCAACTGAGGGGGGCTCCTACAATGAGCAGTTCTTC
NA TRBJ1-2 TRBV4-1 few 17 CASSQEGPGVMGDGYTF TGCGCCAGCAGCCAAGAAGGACCGGGAGTGATGGGGGATGGCTACACCTTC
NA TRBJ1-2 TRBV11-2 few 18 CASSLEARAVGANYGYTF TGTGCCAGCAGCTTAGAGGCGAGGGCAGTGGGAGCTAACTATGGCTACACCTTC
NA TRBJ2-7 TRBV20-1 few 12 CSARGPGYEQYF TGCAGTGCTAGAGGACCGGGCTACGAGCAGTACTTC
NA TRBJ2-7 TRBV5-4 NA 13 CASSLGGINEQYF TGTGCCAGCAGCTTGGGAGGGATCAACGAGCAGTACTTC
NA TRBJ1-1 TRBV30 few 13 CASRTPVYGEAFF TGTGCCTCACGGACACCGGTTTACGGTGAAGCTTTCTTT
NA TRBJ2-1 TRBV4-1 NA 12 CASSQQRNEQFF TGCGCCAGCAGCCAGCAGAGAAATGAGCAGTTCTTC
TRBD2 TRBJ2-3 TRBV9 NA 16 CASSPWTSGSVDTQYF TGTGCCAGCAGCCCGTGGACTAGCGGGAGCGTAGATACGCAGTATTTT
NA TRBJ1-5 TRBV12-3/TRBV12-4 NA 16 CASSLGAAISNQPQHF TGTGCCAGCAGTTTGGGGGCCGCGATTAGCAATCAGCCCCAGCATTTT
TRBD1 TRBJ1-1 TRBV29-1 few 13 CSVYDRGDTEAFF TGCAGCGTTTATGACAGGGGGGACACTGAAGCTTTCTTT
NA TRBJ1-4 TRBV7-9 few 15 CASSPPDGDNEKLFF TGTGCCAGCAGCCCCCCGGACGGAGATAATGAAAAACTGTTTTTT
NA TRBJ2-3 TRBV5-1 few 17 CASSLQSWDSRTDTQYF TGCGCCAGCAGCTTGCAATCCTGGGACTCCCGCACAGATACGCAGTATTTT
NA TRBJ2-1 TRBV29-1 NA 16 CSALSSSAGSYNEQFF TGCAGCGCCCTGAGCTCAAGCGCCGGCTCCTACAATGAGCAGTTCTTC
TRBD1 TRBJ2-7 TRBV10-3 NA 14 CAISEGTGGYEQYF TGTGCCATCAGTGAAGGGACAGGGGGCTACGAGCAGTACTTC
NA TRBJ2-1 TRBV2 few 12 CASSESWVEQFF TGTGCCAGCAGTGAAAGCTGGGTTGAGCAGTTCTTC
NA TRBJ2-7 TRBV12-5 few 14 CASGGQAGYSEQYF TGTGCTAGTGGGGGACAAGCCGGCTACTCCGAGCAGTACTTC
TRBD2 TRBJ2-7 TRBV29-1 NA 13 CSVRASGAYEQYF TGCAGCGTTCGGGCTAGCGGGGCCTACGAGCAGTACTTC